The entry that follows covers one T cell receptor (beta chain) sequence. Its antigen is unidentified. Quantitative molecular-barcoded 5'-RACE generated the TCR beta libraries. TCRdb reprocessed the 5' RACE reads via MiXCR and lists one record per CDR3 protein. The sample consists of fewer than 650,000 distinct CDR3 sequences, more than 9.5% of them appearing once. The sample belongs to a study of CD8 T cells in ankylosing spondylitis. Whole-study results and caveats: Prior literature has documented some motif variants in synovial fluid and blood from reactive arthritis. Matched synovial fluid from ankylosing spondylitis patients was reported to be enriched for disease-linked clones. Blood from ankylosing spondylitis patients appeared to carry a characteristic eight-variant TCR beta motif.

Looked up from germline, CDR1 is MNHNS and CDR2 is SASEGT. After removal of 6 bases from V and 10 bases from J, the junction contained 10 bases not matched to a gene. The CDR3 contains 15 residues. V gene TRBV6-1 combines with J gene TRBJ2-1, with TRBD1 identical over 12 bases. Sequencing used blood, either unsorted or a sorted T cell fraction (not recorded which). This sequence originates from a male donor with ankylosing spondylitis. The CDR3 protein is CASRTGQGAVGEQFF. In DNA, the CDR3 is TGTGCCAGCAGGACGGGACAGGGGGCAGTTGGGGAGCAGTTCTTC.